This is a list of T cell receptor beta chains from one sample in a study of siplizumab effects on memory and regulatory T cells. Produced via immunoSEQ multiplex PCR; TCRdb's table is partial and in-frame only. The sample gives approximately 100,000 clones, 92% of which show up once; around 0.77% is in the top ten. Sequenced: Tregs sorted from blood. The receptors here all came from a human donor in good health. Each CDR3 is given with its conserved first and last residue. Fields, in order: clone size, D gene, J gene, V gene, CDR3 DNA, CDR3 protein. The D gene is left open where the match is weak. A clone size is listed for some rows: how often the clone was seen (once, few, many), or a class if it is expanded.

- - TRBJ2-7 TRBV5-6 TGTGCCAGCAGCTCAGAGACAACCTCCTACGAGCAGTACTTC CASSSETTSYEQYF
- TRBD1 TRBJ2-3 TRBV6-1 TGTGCCAGCAGTGAAAAAGGGACAGGGAAAGGGGCAGCCACAGATACGCAGTATTTT CASSEKGTGKGAATDTQYF
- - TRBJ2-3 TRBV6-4 TGTGCCACCTTTACCCGGGTTACGCAGTATTTT CATFTRVTQYF
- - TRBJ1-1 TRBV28 TGTGCCAGCGGCCGACTTACAGGGTGGAACACTGAAGCTTTCTTT CASGRLTGWNTEAFF
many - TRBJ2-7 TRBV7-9 TGTGCCAGCAGCTCCTTTGGGGAGCAGTACTTC CASSSFGEQYF
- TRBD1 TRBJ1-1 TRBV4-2 TGTGCCAGCAGCCTCTATCTGGACAGGCTAACTGAAGCTTTCTTT CASSLYLDRLTEAFF
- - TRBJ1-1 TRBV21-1 TGTGCCAGCGTCCCGAAACAGAACACTGAAGCTTTCTTT CASVPKQNTEAFF
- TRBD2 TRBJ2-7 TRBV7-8 TGTGCCAGCAGCTTCGGGACTAGCGGACCTTACGAGCAGTACTTC CASSFGTSGPYEQYF
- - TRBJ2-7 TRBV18 TGTGCCAGCTCACCCAATCCGGGGGAGCAGTACTTC CASSPNPGEQYF
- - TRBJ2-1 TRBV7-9 TGTGCCAGCAGCTTATCGTCTAGCGATGAGCAGTTCTTC CASSLSSSDEQFF
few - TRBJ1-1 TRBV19 TGTGCCAGTAGAACAGAGGTGTTCACTGAAGCTTTCTTT CASRTEVFTEAFF
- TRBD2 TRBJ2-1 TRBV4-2 TGTGCCAGCAGCCAAGATCTAGCGGGAGTGGTCAATGAGCAGTTCTTC CASSQDLAGVVNEQFF
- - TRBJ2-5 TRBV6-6 TGTGCCAGCAGATTGGGAGTCCGTGCCCAAGAGACCCAGTACTTC CASRLGVRAQETQYF
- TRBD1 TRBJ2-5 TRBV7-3 TGTGCCAGCAGCCGGACAGGTCCAAAAGAGACCCAGTACTTC CASSRTGPKETQYF
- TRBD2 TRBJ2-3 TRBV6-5 TGTGCCACCGGGACTAGCGCAGATACGCAGTATTTT CATGTSADTQYF
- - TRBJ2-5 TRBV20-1 TGCAGTGGGAGATCCCAAGAGACCCAGTACTTC CSGRSQETQYF
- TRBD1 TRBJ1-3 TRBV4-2 TGTGCCAGCAGCCCTACCGGGACAGGGGCTTCTGGAAACACCATATATTTT CASSPTGTGASGNTIYF
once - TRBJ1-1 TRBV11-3 TGTGCCAGCAGCTTAAAGGAGAACACTGAAGCTTTCTTT CASSLKENTEAFF
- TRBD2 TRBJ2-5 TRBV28 TGTGCCAGCATCTCTAGCGGGAGGCCCTATCAAGAGACCCAGTACTTC CASISSGRPYQETQYF
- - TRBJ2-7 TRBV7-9 TGTGCCAGCAGCTTGGTAGGGGACGAGCAGTACTTC CASSLVGDEQYF
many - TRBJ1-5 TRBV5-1 TGCGCCAGCAGCCCTGCCCCTGGTCAGCCCCAGCATTTT CASSPAPGQPQHF
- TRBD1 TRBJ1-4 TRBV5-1 TGCGCCAGCAGCTTGGGTGGGACAGGGGTTGAAAAACTGTTTTTT CASSLGGTGVEKLFF
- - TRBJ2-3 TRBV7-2 TGTGCCAGCAGCCCAGGACTGGATACGCAGTATTTT CASSPGLDTQYF
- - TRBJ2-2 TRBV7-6 TGTGCCAGCAGCCCGACTCCTACGAACACCGGGGAGCTGTTTTTT CASSPTPTNTGELFF
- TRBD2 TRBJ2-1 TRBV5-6 TGTGCCAGCAGCTTGGAACTAGCGGGAGAAGCAGTTTTCGGCGGTGAGCAGTTCTTC CASSLELAGEAVFGGEQFF
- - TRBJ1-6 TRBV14 TGTGCCAGCAGCGGCTCCTATAATTCACCCCTCCACTTT CASSGSYNSPLHF
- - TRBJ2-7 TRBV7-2 TGTGCCAGCAGCTTAGCTTGGGAGCAGTACTTC CASSLAWEQYF
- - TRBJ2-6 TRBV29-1 TGCAGCGTTGGTCACTCTGGGGCCAACGTCCTGACTTTC CSVGHSGANVLTF
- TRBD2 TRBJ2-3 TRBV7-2 TGTGCCAGCAGCCGCGGACTAGCGGGGCCAGATACGCAGTATTTT CASSRGLAGPDTQYF
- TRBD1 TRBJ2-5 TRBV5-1 TGCGCCAGCAGCTTGGCGACAGGGGATGGCGAGACCCAGTACTTC CASSLATGDGETQYF
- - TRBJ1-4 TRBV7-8 TGTGCCAGCAGCTTATGGGGGGCGCGGGCTAATGAAAAACTGTTTTTT CASSLWGARANEKLFF
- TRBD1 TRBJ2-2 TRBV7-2 TGTGCCAGCAGCTCCATGAGACAGGGGGGAACCGGGGAGCTGTTTTTT CASSSMRQGGTGELFF
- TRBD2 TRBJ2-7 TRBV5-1 TGCGCCAGCAGCTCCGGGCTAGCGGGAGGGCCAACCGAGCAGTACTTC CASSSGLAGGPTEQYF
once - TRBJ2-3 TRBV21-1 TGTGCCAGCAGCAAAGTCTCAGAACTAGCGGGACCAACAGATACGCAGTATTTT CASSKVSELAGPTDTQYF
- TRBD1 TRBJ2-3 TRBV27 TGTGCCAGCGGGCCCGGGACAGGGTATGGAGATACGCAGTATTTT CASGPGTGYGDTQYF
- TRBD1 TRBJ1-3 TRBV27 TGTGCCAGCAGAATTACAGGGGCTGGAAACACCATATATTTT CASRITGAGNTIYF
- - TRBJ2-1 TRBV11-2 TGTGCCAGCAGCTTAGATCATTTATGGCAGTTCTTC CASSLDHLWQFF
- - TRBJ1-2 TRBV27 TGTGCCAGCAGAAGATCCGGGGGGAACTATGGCTACACCTTC CASRRSGGNYGYTF
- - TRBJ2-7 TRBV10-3 TGTGCCATCAGTGAGGAGACCTACGAGCAGTACTTC CAISEETYEQYF
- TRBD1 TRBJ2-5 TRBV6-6 TGTGCCAGCAGTCGGGACAGGGAGGGGAAGACCCAGTACTTC CASSRDREGKTQYF
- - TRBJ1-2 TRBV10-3 TGTGCCATCAGTGAGTCGATTATAGGCGGCCGGGACGGCACCTTC CAISESIIGGRDGTF
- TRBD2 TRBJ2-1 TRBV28 TGTGCCAGCAGCCCGGGACTAGCGGGAGTGGTTGAGCAGTTCTTC CASSPGLAGVVEQFF
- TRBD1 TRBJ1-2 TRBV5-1 TGCGCCAGCAGCGCTCAACCGGGACAGGGAGTAGGCTACACCTTC CASSAQPGQGVGYTF
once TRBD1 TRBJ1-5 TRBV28 TGTGCCAGCAGTTCACCGGGACAGGGCTATCAGCCCCAGCATTTT CASSSPGQGYQPQHF
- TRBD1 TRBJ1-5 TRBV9 TGTGCCAGCAGCGCCGGACAGGGCACCAATCAGCCCCAGCATTTT CASSAGQGTNQPQHF